The entry below describes one T cell receptor (beta chain). Its specificity is not known. Germline V gene sequence: CDR1 LGHDT, CDR2 YNNKEL (reference sequence). Germline trimming cut 1 base from V and 2 bases from J; bases unmatched to any gene: 3. This CDR3 spans 15 amino acids. Age- and sex-matched healthy donors served as the control group. Both CD4+ and CD8+ T cells were negatively isolated, and TEMRA cells underwent FACS enrichment. The data belong to a study of CD8 T cells in Susac syndrome. Study results and caveats: By the study's own acknowledgment, its TCR sequencing and HLA analysis included relatively few individuals.

The RNA, roughly 0.45 to 1 ug, was put through reverse transcription using random hexamers. TCRdb independently ran MiXCR on the immunoSEQ multiplex PCR reads; one entry per CDR3 protein. The sample yields 150,000 to 200,000 distinct CDR3 sequences, roughly 92% seen once. Sequenced material: CD4+ T cells from PBMCs. The clonotype was recovered from a human donor in good health. The chain combines TRBV3-1 with TRBJ2-7; 9 nucleotides align to TRBD2. The CDR3 DNA sequence: TGTGCCAGCAGCCAAGGTTTAGCGGGGGCCTACGAGCAGTACTTC. Protein: CASSQGLAGAYEQYF.